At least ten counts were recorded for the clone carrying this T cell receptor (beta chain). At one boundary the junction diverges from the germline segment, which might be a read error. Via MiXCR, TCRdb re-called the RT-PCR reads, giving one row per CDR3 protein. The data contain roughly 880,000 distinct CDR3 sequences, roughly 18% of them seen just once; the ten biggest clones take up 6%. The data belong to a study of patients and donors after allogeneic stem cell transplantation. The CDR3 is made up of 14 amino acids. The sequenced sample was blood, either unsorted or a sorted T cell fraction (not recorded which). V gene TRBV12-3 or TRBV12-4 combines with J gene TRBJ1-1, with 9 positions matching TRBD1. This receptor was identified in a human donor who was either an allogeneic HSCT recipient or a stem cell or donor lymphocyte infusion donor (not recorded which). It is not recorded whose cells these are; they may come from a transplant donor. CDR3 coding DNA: TGCGCCAGCAGCCTGACAGGGGGTGACACTGAAGCTTTCTTT. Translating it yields CASSLTGGDTEAFF.